This TCR beta chain derives from a study of spatial heterogeneity in lung cancer (dated by TCRdb to about 2019). At the level of the whole study: Beta-chain transcripts were consistently detected in greater numbers than alpha-chain transcripts, which likely reflects a higher abundance of beta-chain transcripts. In tumor regions, TCR transcript counts showed a strong correlation with a T cell transcriptional module score derived from matched bulk RNA-seq. In non-small cell lung cancer, the study quantitatively compared TCR alpha and beta repertoires across several tumor regions, matched nontumor lung, and blood. Nonsynonymous mutation counts, determined by whole-exome sequencing of tumor tissue, were related to features of the TCR repertoire. In the raw uncorrected reads, each unique combination of TCR and UMI appeared more than ten times on average. At surgery, about 210 tumor regions, around 67 matched nontumor lung samples and more than 50 PBMC samples were TCR-sequenced for both alpha and beta chains. Study-wide conclusions, independent of this receptor: Confirming at a functional level the hypothesis that regional TCRs recognize regional mutations was considered to require additional single-cell paired TCR alpha and beta sequencing. The number of expanded intratumoral alpha and beta TCRs correlated with the tumor nonsynonymous mutation count. TCR-seq coverage of tumor T cells was estimated at only approximately 7% for alpha chains and around 14% for beta chains. Counts of ubiquitous and regional expanded TCRs were found to correlate with counts of ubiquitous and regional nonsynonymous mutations, respectively.

The library was prepared using 5' RACE. The sample was run on a NextSeq 500. In the TCR library protocol, a unique molecular identifier was attached to each TCR cDNA molecule so that PCR and sequencing errors could be corrected. The paper's processing steps were these. TCR identification, UMI-based error correction and CDR3 extraction were performed with Decombinator tools. Expanded TCRs were defined as those above a frequency of 2 per 1,000, corresponding to the top 1% of the tumor frequency distribution. Expanded tumor TCRs statistically deemed absent (corrected P<0.05) from at least one tumor region were classed as regional, and all other expanded tumor TCRs were classed as ubiquitous. Renyi diversity was computed with the R vegan package after each repertoire had been subsampled 100 times to 5,000 TCRs. To build CDR3 similarity networks, amino acid triplet string-kernel similarity was used, and CDR3s were connected when their pairwise similarity was above 0.82. The public reads were run again by TCRdb, first through fastp at Q25 and then through MiXCR, and only productive beta chains were kept. One record per CDR3 amino acid sequence lists the most common genes and DNA. What appears here as the V and J calls and clone size reflects TCRdb's work, not the paper's. The table for this sample lists some 25,000 distinct CDR3 sequences; about 7% of them were counted only once. The ten largest clonotypes hold around 26% of the sample.

As regards this clonotype: There is no known antigen for this receptor. Per-nucleotide qualities are absent, and no much larger clonotype sits a single base away.

What this sample's time point label stands for: sample taken at primary tumor resection. Donors were some 78 patients with early-stage, untreated non-small cell lung cancer from the lung TRACERx cohort. TCR sequencing used whole RNA extracted from tumor and nontumor lung tissue, or from cryopreserved PBMC samples, without cell sorting. A patient was chosen for TCR sequencing only when enough RNA was available from at least two tumor regions. Before selection, tumor and adjacent nontumor lung specimens were reviewed by a lung pathologist. The TCR originated in a male donor with early-stage non-small cell lung cancer. The input for sequencing was lung tumor tissue, taken at surgery.

The nucleotides are TGCAGCGTTGACCCTTCGGAAAGCTACACCTTC. It translates as CSVDPSESYTF. In this chain, TRBV29-1 is recombined with TRBJ1-2, with no D gene named confidently. The trim is 3 bases for V and 9 bases for J, with a gap of 11 bases between the germline ends. The CDR3 numbers 11 residues from cysteine through phenylalanine. Only the CDR3 DNA is retained, 33 bases long and in frame from the first base. Per the germline V gene, SQVTM is the CDR1 and ANQGSEA is the CDR2.